This T cell receptor (beta chain) was sequenced for a study of human T cells and chemical hapten exposure. Study-level results: The formation of large CDR3 similarity clusters by expanded TCRs significantly exceeded that of controls. The study found that DPC sensitization did not change TCRs above 1 in 1000 frequency.

Sample time point: patch test 3, about 24 weeks after DPC sensitization. Noted treatment: therapeutic diphenylcyclopropenone sensitization with weekly scalp DPC. People who gave samples had alopecia, were 18 to 70 years old, and were suitable for DPC. This clonotype was detected ten times or more. Its antigen is not identified. CDR1 is LGHDT and CDR2 is YNNKEL in the germline V gene (reference sequence). The CDR3 is 17 residues long. V trimming: 8 bases; J trimming: 1 base; junction bases outside the gene matches: 12. What the library attached to individual cDNA molecules were unique molecular identifiers. TCRdb re-analysed the RACE reads in MiXCR, keeping a single row per CDR3 protein. Of 27,000 or so distinct CDR3 sequences detected, approximately 6% appear once; the ten largest clones hold approximately 5%.

The source of this sequence is a man aged 25-40 years with alopecia areata. Some clones in this sample may be carry-over from other donors' samples. The source material was whole blood, sampled in connection with sensitization to the hapten diphenylcyclopropenone (DPC). V usage is TRBV3-1 and J usage is TRBJ2-3, with 10 bases lining up with TRBD2. The CDR3 DNA reads TGTGCCAGCGCCCTAGCGGGAGCGGGCACAGGCACAGATACGCAGTATTTT. Translation: CASALAGAGTGTDTQYF.